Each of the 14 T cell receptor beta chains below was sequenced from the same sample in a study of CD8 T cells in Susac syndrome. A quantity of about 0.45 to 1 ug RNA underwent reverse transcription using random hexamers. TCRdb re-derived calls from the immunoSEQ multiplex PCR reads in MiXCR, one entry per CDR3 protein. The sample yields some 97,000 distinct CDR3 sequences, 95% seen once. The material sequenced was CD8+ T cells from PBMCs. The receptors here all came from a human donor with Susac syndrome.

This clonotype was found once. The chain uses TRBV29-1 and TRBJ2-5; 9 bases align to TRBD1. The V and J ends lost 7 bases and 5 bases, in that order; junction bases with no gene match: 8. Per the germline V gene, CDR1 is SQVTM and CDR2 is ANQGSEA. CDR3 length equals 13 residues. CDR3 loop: CSASQGAGETQYF. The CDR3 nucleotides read TGCAGCGCCTCACAGGGGGCGGGGGAGACCCAGTACTTC.

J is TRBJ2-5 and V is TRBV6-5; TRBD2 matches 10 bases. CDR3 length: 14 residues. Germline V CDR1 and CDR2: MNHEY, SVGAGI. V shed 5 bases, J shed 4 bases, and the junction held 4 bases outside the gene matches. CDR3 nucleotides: TGTGCCAGCAGTAAACTAGCGGGGATAGAGACCCAGTACTTC. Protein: CASSKLAGIETQYF.

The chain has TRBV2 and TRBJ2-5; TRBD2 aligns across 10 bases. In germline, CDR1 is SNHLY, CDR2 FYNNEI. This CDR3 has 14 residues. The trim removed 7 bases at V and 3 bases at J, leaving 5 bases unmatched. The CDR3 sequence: CASIRAGGKETQYF. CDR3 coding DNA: TGTGCCAGCATAAGAGCGGGAGGGAAAGAGACCCAGTACTTC. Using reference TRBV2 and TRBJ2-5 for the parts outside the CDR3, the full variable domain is EPEVTQTPSHQVTQMGQEVILRCVPISNHLYFYWYRQILGQKVEFLVSFYNNEISEKSEIFDDQFSVERPDGSNFTLKIRSTKLEDSAMYFCASIRAGGKETQYFGPGTRLLVL.

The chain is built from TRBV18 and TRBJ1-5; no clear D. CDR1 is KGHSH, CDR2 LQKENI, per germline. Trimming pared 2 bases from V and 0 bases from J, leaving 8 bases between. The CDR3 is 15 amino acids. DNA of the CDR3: TGTGCCAGCTCACCAGAAAGTTATAGCAATCAGCCCCAGCATTTT. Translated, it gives CASSPESYSNQPQHF. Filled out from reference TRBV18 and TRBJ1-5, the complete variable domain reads NAGVMQNPRHLVRRRGQEARLRCSPMKGHSHVYWYRQLPEEGLKFMVYLQKENIIDESGMPKERFSAEFPKEGPSILRIQQVVRGDSAAYFCASSPESYSNQPQHFGDGTRLSIL.

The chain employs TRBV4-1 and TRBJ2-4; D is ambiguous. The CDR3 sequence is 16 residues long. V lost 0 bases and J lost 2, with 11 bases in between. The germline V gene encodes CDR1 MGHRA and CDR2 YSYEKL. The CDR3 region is CASSQEWSPTKNIQYF. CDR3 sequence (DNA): TGCGCCAGCAGCCAAGAGTGGTCCCCGACCAAAAACATTCAGTACTTC.

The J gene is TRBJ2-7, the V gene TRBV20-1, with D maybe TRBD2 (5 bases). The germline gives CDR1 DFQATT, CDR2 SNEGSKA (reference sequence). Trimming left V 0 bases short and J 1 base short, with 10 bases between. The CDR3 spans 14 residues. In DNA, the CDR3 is TGCAGTGCTAGAGATGAGGGAAATTCCTACGAGCAGTACTTC. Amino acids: CSARDEGNSYEQYF.

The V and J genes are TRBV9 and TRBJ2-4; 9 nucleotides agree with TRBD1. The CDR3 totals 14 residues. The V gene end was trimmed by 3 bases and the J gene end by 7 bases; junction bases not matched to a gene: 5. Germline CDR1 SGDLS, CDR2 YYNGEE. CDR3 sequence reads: CASSAPDRGNIQYF. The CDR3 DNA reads TGTGCCAGCAGCGCCCCGGACAGGGGTAACATTCAGTACTTC.

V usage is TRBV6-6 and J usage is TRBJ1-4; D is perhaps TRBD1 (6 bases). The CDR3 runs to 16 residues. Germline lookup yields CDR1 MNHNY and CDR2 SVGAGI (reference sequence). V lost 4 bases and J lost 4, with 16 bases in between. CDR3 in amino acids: CASSSEGQLINEKLFF. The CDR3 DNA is TGTGCCAGCAGTTCCGAAGGACAGCTCATTAATGAAAAACTGTTTTTT.

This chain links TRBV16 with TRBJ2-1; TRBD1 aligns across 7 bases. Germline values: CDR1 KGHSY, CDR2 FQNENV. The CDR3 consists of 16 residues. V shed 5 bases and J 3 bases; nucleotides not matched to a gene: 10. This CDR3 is CASSVSTRDSYNEQFF. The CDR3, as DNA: TGTGCCAGCAGCGTATCCACCAGGGACAGCTACAATGAGCAGTTCTTC.

CDR3 nucleotide sequence: TGCAGTGCCCCTCGGGGAGAAAGAGAGACCCAGTACTTC. It specifies CSAPRGERETQYF. The chain has TRBV20-1 and TRBJ2-5; tentatively, D is TRBD2 (5 bases). The CDR3 runs to 13 residues. Trimming took off 6 bases at V and 4 bases at J, with 15 bases between the two ends. The germline V gene encodes CDR1 DFQATT and CDR2 SNEGSKA (reference sequence).

CDR3 region: CASSTGTSNADTQYF. CDR3 sequence (DNA): TGTGCCAGCAGCACCGGGACTAGCAACGCAGATACGCAGTATTTT. This chain uses TRBV9 with TRBJ2-3; TRBD2 aligns across 9 bases. Germline V gives CDR1 SGDLS, CDR2 YYNGEE. Trimming removed 4 bases from V and 4 bases from J; junction bases left unmatched: 7. This CDR3 region has 15 residues.

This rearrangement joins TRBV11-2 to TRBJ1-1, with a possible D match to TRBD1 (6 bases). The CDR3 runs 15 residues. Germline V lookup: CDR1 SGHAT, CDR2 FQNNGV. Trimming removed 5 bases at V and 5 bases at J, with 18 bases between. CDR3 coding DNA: TGTGCCAGCAGCCAGAGGGGGGGCTTGGAGACTGAAGCTTTCTTT. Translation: CASSQRGGLETEAFF.

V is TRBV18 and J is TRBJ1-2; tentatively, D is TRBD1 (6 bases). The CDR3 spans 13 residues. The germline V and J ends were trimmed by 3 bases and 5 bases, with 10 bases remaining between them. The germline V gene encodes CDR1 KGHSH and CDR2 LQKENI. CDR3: CASSPARGYGYTF. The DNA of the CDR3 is TGTGCCAGCTCACCCGCCAGGGGTTATGGCTACACCTTC.

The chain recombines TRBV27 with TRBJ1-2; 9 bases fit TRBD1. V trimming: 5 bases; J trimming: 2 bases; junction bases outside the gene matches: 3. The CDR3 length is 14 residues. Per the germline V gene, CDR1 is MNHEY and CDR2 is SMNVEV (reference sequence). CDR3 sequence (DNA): TGTGCCAGCAGTGGGGGACAGGGCAACTATGGCTACACCTTC. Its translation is CASSGGQGNYGYTF.